The 14 T cell receptor beta chains given below trace back to one sample, sequenced in a study of long-term antiretroviral therapy in people with HIV. Survey-level immunoSEQ v3.0 assays were run. The repertoire was sequenced with immunoSEQ multiplex PCR; TCRdb's copy has only in-frame clones and lacks some. The sample contains about 39,000 clones, approximately 86% of which appear only once. This sample comprised unsorted PBMCs, obtained just before starting antiretroviral therapy. The receptors come from a woman under 30 with HIV.

In its sample, this clone was seen a few times. The chain is built from TRBV19 and TRBJ1-2; unclear D gene. Germline lookup yields CDR1 LNHDA and CDR2 SQIVND (reference sequence). CDR3 length: 12 residues. The V and J ends lost 10 bases and 2 bases respectively, with 11 bases between them. The CDR3 coding sequence is TGTGCCACCCAGACGGAAAACTATGGCTACACCTTC. Translating gives CATQTENYGYTF.

The chain recombines TRBV27 with TRBJ2-2; 10 bases line up with TRBD2. CDR3 length: 15 amino acids. CDR1 is MNHEY and CDR2 is SMNVEV in the germline V gene (reference sequence). J lost 7 bases, V lost 3 bases, and 5 bases had no gene match. DNA for the CDR3: TGTGCCAGCAGTTTCGCTAGCGGGAGTGACGGGGAGCTGTTTTTT. Its translation: CASSFASGSDGELFF.

The chain couples TRBV6-5 to TRBJ1-1; TRBD1 might be the D (5 bases). Germline CDR1 reads MNHEY; CDR2 reads SVGAGI. The CDR3 is made up of 14 amino acids. V was trimmed by 6 bases and J by 3 bases, leaving 14 bases between them. The CDR3 nucleotides read TGTGCCAGCAGCCGGGGCGGCCTAGACACTGAAGCTTTCTTT. Encoded protein: CASSRGGLDTEAFF.

The V gene is TRBV9, the J gene TRBJ2-1; D gene uncertain. CDR1 is SGDLS and CDR2 is YYNGEE in the germline V gene. V shed 0 bases and J shed 0 bases, with 10 bases lying between them. CDR3 length: 16 amino acids. CDR3 protein: CASSVGARNSYNEQFF. The DNA of the CDR3 is TGTGCCAGCAGCGTAGGGGCCCGCAACTCCTACAATGAGCAGTTCTTC.

This clone was seen a handful of times. V is TRBV7-9 and J is TRBJ1-5; 8 bases fit TRBD1. The CDR3 is 13 amino acids. J was trimmed by 7 bases and V by 4 bases; bases with no gene match: 3. CDR1 SEHNR and CDR2 FQNEAQ come from the germline V gene (reference sequence). The CDR3 DNA sequence: TGTGCCAGCAGCTCGACAGGGGTCCAGCCCCAGCATTTT. The encoded protein is CASSSTGVQPQHF.

This rearrangement joins TRBV4-1 to TRBJ2-1, with D possibly matching TRBD2 (6 bases). Trimming took off 4 bases at V and 5 bases at J, with 18 bases between the two ends. Germline CDR1 is MGHRA and CDR2 is YSYEKL. The CDR3 runs to 16 residues. The CDR3 here is CASSLRAVGSHNEQFF. The CDR3 nucleotides read TGCGCCAGCAGCCTTAGGGCAGTCGGGAGCCACAATGAGCAGTTCTTC.

The chain links TRBV5-1 to TRBJ2-7, with 9 bases that match TRBD1. The CDR3 contains 14 residues. Germline values: CDR1 SGHRS, CDR2 YFSETQ. With V trimmed by 5 bases and J by 4 bases, 7 bases remained unmatched. CDR3: CASSGEQGAYEQYF. CDR3 coding DNA: TGCGCCAGCAGTGGAGAACAGGGGGCGTACGAGCAGTACTTC. Using reference TRBV5-1 and TRBJ2-7 for the parts outside the CDR3, the full variable domain is KAGVTQTPRYLIKTRGQQVTLSCSPISGHRSVSWYQQTPGQGLQFLFEYFSETQRNKGNFPGRFSGRQFSNSRSEMNVSTLELGDSALYLCASSGEQGAYEQYFGPGTRLTVT.

The rearrangement uses TRBV6-6 and TRBJ1-4; D uncertain. The germline CDR1 and CDR2 sequences are MNHNY and SVGAGI (reference sequence). This CDR3 spans 14 amino acids. Trimming took off 2 bases at V and 5 bases at J, with 9 bases between the two ends. The DNA of the CDR3 is TGTGCCAGCAGTTACGGGCAGTCAAATGAAAAACTGTTTTTT. This gives the protein CASSYGQSNEKLFF.

In its sample, this clone was seen once. The genes are TRBV6-5 and TRBJ2-2; no definite D call. The CDR3 covers 16 residues. V was trimmed by 2 bases and J by 2 bases, leaving 12 bases between them. Germline V CDR1 and CDR2: MNHEY, SVGAGI. CDR3 sequence reads: CASSYRIIPNTGELFF. The CDR3 DNA sequence: TGTGCCAGCAGTTACCGAATAATACCTAACACCGGGGAGCTGTTTTTT.

The chain joins TRBV19 to TRBJ2-7, with a weak D call TRBD2 (6 bases). This CDR3 region has 14 residues. The germline V gene encodes CDR1 LNHDA and CDR2 SQIVND (reference sequence). V was trimmed by 7 bases and J by 0 bases, leaving 13 bases between them. As DNA, the CDR3 is TGTGCCAGTAAGGAGGTGCGGGACTCCTACGAGCAGTACTTC. This codes for CASKEVRDSYEQYF.

In its sample, this clone is medium-sized (0.01 to 0.1%). The rearrangement joins TRBV6-6 to TRBJ1-5; D gene uncertain. Germline V gene data show CDR1 as MNHNY and CDR2 as SVGAGI (reference sequence). V dropped 2 bases and J dropped 3 bases, with 5 bases sitting between them. The CDR3 spans 13 residues. The CDR3 nucleotides are TGTGCCAGCAGTTACGGGGTCAATCAGCCCCAGCATTTT. It yields the protein CASSYGVNQPQHF.

The chain employs TRBV6-1 and TRBJ1-1; a possible D gene is TRBD1 (6 bases). The CDR3 has 13 residues. Trimming pared 3 bases from V and 5 bases from J, leaving 10 bases between. The germline gives CDR1 MNHNS, CDR2 SASEGT. DNA for the CDR3: TGTGCCAGCAGTGACAGGGGAGGTACTGAAGCTTTCTTT. As protein: CASSDRGGTEAFF.

This rearrangement joins TRBV18 to TRBJ1-1; D perhaps matches TRBD1 (5 bases). The CDR3 runs to 21 residues. V dropped 1 base and J dropped 1 base, with 28 bases sitting between them. Germline V gene lookup returns CDR1 KGHSH and CDR2 LQKENI. CDR3 sequence: CASSPLPLQGRSPGGNTEAFF. CDR3 nucleotides: TGTGCCAGCTCACCACTACCTCTGCAGGGACGGTCCCCCGGGGGGAACACTGAAGCTTTCTTT.

The CDR3 loop reads CASTGTDTQYF. DNA of the CDR3: TGTGCCAGCACTGGCACAGATACGCAGTATTTT. The chain employs TRBV27 and TRBJ2-3; no clear D gene. This CDR3 has 11 amino acids. CDR1 and CDR2 (germline): MNHEY, SMNVEV (reference sequence). V lost 7 bases to trimming and J lost 1 base, with 3 bases between them.